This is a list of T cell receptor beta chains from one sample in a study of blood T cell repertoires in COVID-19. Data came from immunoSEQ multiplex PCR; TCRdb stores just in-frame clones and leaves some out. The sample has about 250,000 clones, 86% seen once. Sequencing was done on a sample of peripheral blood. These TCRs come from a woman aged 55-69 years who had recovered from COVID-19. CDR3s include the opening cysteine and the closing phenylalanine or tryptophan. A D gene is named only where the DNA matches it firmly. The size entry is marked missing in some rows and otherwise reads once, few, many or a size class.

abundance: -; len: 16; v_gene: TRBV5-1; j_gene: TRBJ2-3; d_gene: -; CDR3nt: TGCGCCAGCAGCTTGGACCGGGGGACTAGCACAGATACGCAGTATTTT; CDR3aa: CASSLDRGTSTDTQYF
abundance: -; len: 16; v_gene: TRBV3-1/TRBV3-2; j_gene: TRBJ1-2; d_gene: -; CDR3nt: TGTGCCAGCAGCCAAGGGCAGGTTCGCACTCCTTATGGCTACACCTTC; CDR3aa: CASSQGQVRTPYGYTF
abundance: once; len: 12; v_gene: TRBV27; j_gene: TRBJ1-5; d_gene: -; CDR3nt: TGTGCCAGCAGTTCCCCTAATCAGCCCCAGCATTTT; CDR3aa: CASSSPNQPQHF
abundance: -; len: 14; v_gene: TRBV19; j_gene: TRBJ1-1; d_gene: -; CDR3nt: TGTGCCAGTAGAAGCAGGGGTGGGAACACTGAAGCTTTCTTT; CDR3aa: CASRSRGGNTEAFF
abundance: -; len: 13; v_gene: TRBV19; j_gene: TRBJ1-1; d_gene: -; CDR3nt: TGTGCCAGTGCAGCGTCCCGGGACACTGAAGCTTTCTTT; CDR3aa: CASAASRDTEAFF
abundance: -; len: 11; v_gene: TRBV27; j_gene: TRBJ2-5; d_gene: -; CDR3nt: TGTGCCAGCCGCTGGGGAGGAACCCAGTACTTC; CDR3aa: CASRWGGTQYF
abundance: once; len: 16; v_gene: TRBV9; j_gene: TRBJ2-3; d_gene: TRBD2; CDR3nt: TGTGCCAGCAGCCCCTTAGTAGCGGGGGGAGGAGATACGCAGTATTTT; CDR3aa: CASSPLVAGGGDTQYF
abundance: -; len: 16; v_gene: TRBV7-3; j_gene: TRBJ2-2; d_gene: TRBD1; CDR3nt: TGTGCCAGCAGCCAAGGGGGACAGATTCTCACCGGGGAGCTGTTTTTT; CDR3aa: CASSQGGQILTGELFF
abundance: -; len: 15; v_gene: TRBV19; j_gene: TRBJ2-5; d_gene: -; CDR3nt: TGTGCCAGTAGTTTTTCTGGGGGGATCTCTCAGACCCAGTACTTC; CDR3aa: CASSFSGGISQTQYF
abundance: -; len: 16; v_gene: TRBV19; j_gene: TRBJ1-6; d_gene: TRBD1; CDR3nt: TGTGCCAGTAGTTTCAGGGGGCCTCCCTATTCGTCACCCCTCCACTTT; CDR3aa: CASSFRGPPYSSPLHF
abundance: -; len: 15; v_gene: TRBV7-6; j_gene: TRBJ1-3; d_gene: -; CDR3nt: TGTGCCAGCAGCTTACTTGGCCAGGCTGGAAACACCATATATTTT; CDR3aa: CASSLLGQAGNTIYF
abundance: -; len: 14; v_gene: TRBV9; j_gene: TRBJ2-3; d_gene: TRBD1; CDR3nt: TGTGCCAGCAGCGTAGAGGGGGCAGGGGATACGCAGTATTTT; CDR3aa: CASSVEGAGDTQYF
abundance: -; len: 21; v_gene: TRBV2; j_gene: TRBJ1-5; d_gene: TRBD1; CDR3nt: TGTGCCAGCAGTGATAGAGTCTACGGGACAGGGGGCTTGGTGAGCAATCAGCCCCAGCATTTT; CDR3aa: CASSDRVYGTGGLVSNQPQHF
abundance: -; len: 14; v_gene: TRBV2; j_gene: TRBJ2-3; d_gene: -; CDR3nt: TGTGCCAGCAGTGTAAGAGGGGGAGTAGATACGCAGTATTTT; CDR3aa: CASSVRGGVDTQYF
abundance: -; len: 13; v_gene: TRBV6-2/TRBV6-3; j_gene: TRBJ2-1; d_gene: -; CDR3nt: TGTGCCAGCAGTTATTCAGCGTACAATGAGCAGTTCTTC; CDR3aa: CASSYSAYNEQFF
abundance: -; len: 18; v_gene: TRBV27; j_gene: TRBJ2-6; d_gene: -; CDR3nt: TGTGCCAGCAGTTTAAGGAGGGGGCTAGAAACTGGGGCCAACGTCCTGACTTTC; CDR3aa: CASSLRRGLETGANVLTF
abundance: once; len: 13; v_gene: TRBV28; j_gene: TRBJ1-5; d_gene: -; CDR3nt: TGTGCCAGCAGTGTACAGGGTGGACAGCCCCAGCATTTT; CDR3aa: CASSVQGGQPQHF
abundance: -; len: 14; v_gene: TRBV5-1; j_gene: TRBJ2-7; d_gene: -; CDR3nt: TGCGCCAGCAGCTCGGACGGGGGCTCCTACGAGCAGTACTTC; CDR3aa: CASSSDGGSYEQYF
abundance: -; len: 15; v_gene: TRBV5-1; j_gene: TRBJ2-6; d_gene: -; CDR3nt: TGCGCCAGCAGCTTACTTTCCTCTGGGGCCAACGTCCTGACTTTC; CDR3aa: CASSLLSSGANVLTF
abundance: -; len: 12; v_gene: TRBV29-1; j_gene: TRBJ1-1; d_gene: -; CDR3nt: TGCAGCGTTGCCGGGGGAAACACTGAAGCTTTCTTT; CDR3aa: CSVAGGNTEAFF
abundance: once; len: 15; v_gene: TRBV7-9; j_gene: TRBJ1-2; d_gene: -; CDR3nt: TGTGCCAGCAGCCCTGCTGCACGGAGATCCTATGGCTACACCTTC; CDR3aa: CASSPAARRSYGYTF
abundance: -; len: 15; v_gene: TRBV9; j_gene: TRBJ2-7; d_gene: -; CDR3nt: TGTGCCAGCAGCGTAGCCGGGACAAGCTCCTACGAGCAGTACTTC; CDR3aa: CASSVAGTSSYEQYF
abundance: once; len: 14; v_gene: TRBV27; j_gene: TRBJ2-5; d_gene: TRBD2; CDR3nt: TGTGCCAGCAGTTTCGCGGGGGGAAAAGAGACCCAGTACTTC; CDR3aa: CASSFAGGKETQYF
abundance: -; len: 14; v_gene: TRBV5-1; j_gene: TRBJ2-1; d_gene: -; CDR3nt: TGCGCCAGCAGCTTGGATACAACCTACAATGAGCAGTTCTTC; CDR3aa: CASSLDTTYNEQFF
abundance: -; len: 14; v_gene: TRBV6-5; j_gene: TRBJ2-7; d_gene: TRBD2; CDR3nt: TGTGCCAGCACCCGGGGGGGGGACTCCTACGAGCAGTACTTC; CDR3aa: CASTRGGDSYEQYF
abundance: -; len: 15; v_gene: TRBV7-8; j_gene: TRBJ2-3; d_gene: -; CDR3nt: TGTGCCAGCACCCCCATAAGCGGGTTTCCAGATACGCAGTATTTT; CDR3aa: CASTPISGFPDTQYF
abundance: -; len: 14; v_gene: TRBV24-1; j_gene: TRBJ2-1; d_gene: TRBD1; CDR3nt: TGTGCCACCAGTGATTCCGTCCACCGGGACAGGCCGTTCTTC; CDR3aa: CATSDSVHRDRPFF
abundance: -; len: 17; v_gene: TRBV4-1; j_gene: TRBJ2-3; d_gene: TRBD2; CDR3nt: TGCGCCAGCAGCCAATTCCGGACTAGCGGGGTCTCAGATACGCAGTATTTT; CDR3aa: CASSQFRTSGVSDTQYF
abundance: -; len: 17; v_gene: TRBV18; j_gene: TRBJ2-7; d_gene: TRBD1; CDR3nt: TGTGCCAGCTCACCAGGAGCGACCGGGACAGGGTCCTACGAGCAGTACTTC; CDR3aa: CASSPGATGTGSYEQYF
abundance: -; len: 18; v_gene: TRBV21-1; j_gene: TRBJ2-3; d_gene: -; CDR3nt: TGTGCCAGCAGCAAGTCTAGCGGGGGGCTCCTTAGCACAGATACGCAGTATTTT; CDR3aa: CASSKSSGGLLSTDTQYF
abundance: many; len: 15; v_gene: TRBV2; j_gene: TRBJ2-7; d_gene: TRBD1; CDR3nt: TGTGCCAGCAGCGAAAATCGGGACAGGGAATACGAGCAGTACTTC; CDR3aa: CASSENRDREYEQYF
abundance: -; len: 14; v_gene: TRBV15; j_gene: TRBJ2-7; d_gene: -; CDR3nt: TGTGCCACCAGCAGAGATCCCAGGGGGGCCGAGCAGTACTTC; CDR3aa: CATSRDPRGAEQYF